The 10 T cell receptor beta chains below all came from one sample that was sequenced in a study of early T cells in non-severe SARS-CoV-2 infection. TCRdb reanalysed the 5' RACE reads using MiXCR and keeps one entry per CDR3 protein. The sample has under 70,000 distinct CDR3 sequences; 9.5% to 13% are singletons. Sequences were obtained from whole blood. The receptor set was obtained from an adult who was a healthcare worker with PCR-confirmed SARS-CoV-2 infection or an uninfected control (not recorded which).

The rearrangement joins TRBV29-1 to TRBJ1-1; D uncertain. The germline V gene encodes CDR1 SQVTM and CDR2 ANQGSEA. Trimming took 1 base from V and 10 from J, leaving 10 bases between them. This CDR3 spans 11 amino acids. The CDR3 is CSVEGPIGAFF. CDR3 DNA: TGCAGCGTTGAAGGGCCCATCGGAGCTTTCTTT.

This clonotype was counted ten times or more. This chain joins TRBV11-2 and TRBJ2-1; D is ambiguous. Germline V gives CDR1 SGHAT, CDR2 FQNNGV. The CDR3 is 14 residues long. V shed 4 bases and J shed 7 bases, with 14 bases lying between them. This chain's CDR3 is CASSSSGLGNEQFF. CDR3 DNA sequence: TGTGCCAGCAGCTCATCTGGCCTGGGTAATGAGCAGTTCTTC. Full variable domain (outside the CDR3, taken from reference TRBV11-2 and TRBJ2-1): EAGVAQSPRYKIIEKRQSVAFWCNPISGHATLYWYQQILGQGPKLLIQFQNNGVVDDSQLPKDRFSAERLKGVDSTLKIQPAKLEDSAVYLCASSSSGLGNEQFFGPGTRLTVL.

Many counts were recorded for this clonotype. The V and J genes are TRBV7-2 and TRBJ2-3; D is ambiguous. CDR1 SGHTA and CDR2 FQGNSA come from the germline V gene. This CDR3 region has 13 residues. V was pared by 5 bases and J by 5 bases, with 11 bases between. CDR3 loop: CASSRSNLDTQYF. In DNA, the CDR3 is TGTGCCAGCAGCCGTAGCAATCTAGATACGCAGTATTTT.

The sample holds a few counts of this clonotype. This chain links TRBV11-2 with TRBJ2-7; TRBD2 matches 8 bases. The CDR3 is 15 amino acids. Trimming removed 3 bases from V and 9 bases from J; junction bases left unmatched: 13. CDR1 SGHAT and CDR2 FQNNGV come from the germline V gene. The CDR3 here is CASSLPREGHRVQYF. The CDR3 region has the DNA TGTGCCAGCAGCTTGCCACGGGAGGGCCATAGGGTGCAGTACTTC.

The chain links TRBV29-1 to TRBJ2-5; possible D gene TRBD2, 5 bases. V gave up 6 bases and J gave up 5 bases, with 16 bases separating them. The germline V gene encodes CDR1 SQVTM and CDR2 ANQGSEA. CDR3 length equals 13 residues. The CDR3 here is CSVVRAPGETQYF. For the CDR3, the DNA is TGCAGCGTCGTCCGGGCCCCGGGGGAGACCCAGTACTTC.

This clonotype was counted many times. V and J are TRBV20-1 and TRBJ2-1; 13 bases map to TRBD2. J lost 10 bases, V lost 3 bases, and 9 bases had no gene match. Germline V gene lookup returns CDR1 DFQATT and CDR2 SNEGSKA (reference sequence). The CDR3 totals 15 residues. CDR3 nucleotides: TGCAGTGCTAGGTCGCAAGGACTAGCGGGAGAGGAGCAGTTCTTC. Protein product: CSARSQGLAGEEQFF.

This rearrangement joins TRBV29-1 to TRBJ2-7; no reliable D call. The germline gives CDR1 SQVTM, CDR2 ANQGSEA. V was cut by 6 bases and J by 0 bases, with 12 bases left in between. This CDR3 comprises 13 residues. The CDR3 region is CSVAGRSSYEQYF. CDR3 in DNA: TGCAGCGTCGCCGGCAGGAGCTCCTACGAGCAGTACTTC.

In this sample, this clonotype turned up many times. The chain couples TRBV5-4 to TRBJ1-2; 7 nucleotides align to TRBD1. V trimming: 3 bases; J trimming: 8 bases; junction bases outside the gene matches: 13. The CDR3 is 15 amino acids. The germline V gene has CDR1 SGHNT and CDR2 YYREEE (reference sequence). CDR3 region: CASSSRQGGFRGYTF. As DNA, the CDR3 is TGTGCCAGCAGCTCGAGACAGGGAGGATTCCGGGGCTACACCTTC. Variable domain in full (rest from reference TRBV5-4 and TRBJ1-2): ETGVTQSPTHLIKTRGQQVTLRCSSQSGHNTVSWYQQALGQGPQFIFQYYREEENGRGNFPPRFSGLQFPNYSSELNVNALELDDSALYLCASSSRQGGFRGYTFGSGTRLTVV.

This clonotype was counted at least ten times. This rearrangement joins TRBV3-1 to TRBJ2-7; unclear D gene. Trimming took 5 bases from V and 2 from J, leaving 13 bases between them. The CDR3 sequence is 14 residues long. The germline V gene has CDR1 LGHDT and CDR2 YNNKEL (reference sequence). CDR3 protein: CASSATAGAYEQYF. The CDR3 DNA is TGTGCCAGCAGCGCCACGGCCGGCGCCTACGAGCAGTACTTC.

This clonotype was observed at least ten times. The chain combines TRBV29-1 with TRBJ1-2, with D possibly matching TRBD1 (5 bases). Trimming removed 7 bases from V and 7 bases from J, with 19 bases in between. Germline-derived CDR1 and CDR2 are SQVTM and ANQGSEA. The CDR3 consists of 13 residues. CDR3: CSAASDSLGGYTF. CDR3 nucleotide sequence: TGCAGCGCCGCCTCCGACAGCCTGGGTGGCTACACCTTC.